These T cell receptor beta chains were read from a single sample in a study of blood T cell repertoires in COVID-19. Sequencing was performed with immunoSEQ multiplex PCR; in TCRdb, only in-frame clones are kept and a portion is missing. The table lists some 150,000 clones, 70% to 90% of them singletons. Sample: peripheral blood. The receptors stem from a man aged 55-75 years who had recovered from COVID-19. Each CDR3 is given with its conserved first and last residue. A D gene is named only where the DNA matches it firmly. Size values are once, few and many counts, or a class for expanded clones, and some rows have none.

abundance,d_gene,v_gene,j_gene,CDR3nt,CDR3aa
-,-,TRBV6-5,TRBJ2-5,TGTGCCAGCATCAAGAGAGGAACCCCGGAGACCCAGTACTTC,CASIKRGTPETQYF
-,-,TRBV5-8,TRBJ1-2,TGTGCCAGCACCCACTTTACCCGGGGTTCTAACTATGGCTACACCTTC,CASTHFTRGSNYGYTF
-,TRBD1,TRBV14,TRBJ1-2,TGTGCCAGCAGCCAAGCCGGGACAGGGGGTTATGGCTACACCTTC,CASSQAGTGGYGYTF
few,-,TRBV3-1/TRBV3-2,TRBJ1-2,TGTGCCAGCAGCCAAGGGACAGAATATGGCTACACCTTC,CASSQGTEYGYTF
-,-,TRBV4-3,TRBJ1-2,TGCGCCAGCAGCCCTAAGCCCCCGCCTGAGAACTATGGCTACACCTTC,CASSPKPPPENYGYTF
once,-,TRBV3-1/TRBV3-2,TRBJ2-1,TGTGCCAGCAGCCCGGTCCGGGGAGGAAATGAGCAGTTCTTC,CASSPVRGGNEQFF
once,TRBD1,TRBV27,TRBJ2-1,TGTGCCAGCAGATCCAACAGGGGATCCGGGAATGAGCAGTTCTTC,CASRSNRGSGNEQFF
few,-,TRBV5-6,TRBJ1-3,TGTGCCAGCAGCCTTGGCGGGGCATCGGGAAACACCATATATTTT,CASSLGGASGNTIYF
-,TRBD2,TRBV28,TRBJ2-7,TGTGCCGGTAAGGAAGCGGGGGCCTCCTACGAGCAGTACTTC,CAGKEAGASYEQYF
-,-,TRBV5-1,TRBJ2-5,TGCGCCAGCAGCTTGGCTACGGGTATGGAGACCCAGTACTTC,CASSLATGMETQYF
-,-,TRBV23-1,TRBJ1-3,TGCGCCAGCAGTCAAATAAGCCTCTCTGGAAACACCATATATTTT,CASSQISLSGNTIYF
-,TRBD2,TRBV3-1/TRBV3-2,TRBJ2-7,TGTGCCAGCAGCGCCTCTAGCGGATCCTACGAGCAGTACTTC,CASSASSGSYEQYF
few,TRBD1,TRBV19,TRBJ1-5,TGTGCCAGTAGTACCCACCAGACAGGGGGTCAGCCCCAGCATTTT,CASSTHQTGGQPQHF
-,-,TRBV5-1,TRBJ1-4,TGCGCCAGCAGCTTGGAGGACAGCGAAAAACTGTTTTTT,CASSLEDSEKLFF
-,-,TRBV7-9,TRBJ2-5,TGTGCCAGCAGCTTAGGGTACGGAGAAGAGACCCAGTACTTC,CASSLGYGEETQYF